This T cell receptor (beta chain) was profiled in a study of blood T cells in healthy people across ages. Sample-barcoded 5' priming and a J-beta primer mix drove a second PCR of about 6 to 12 cycles. CDR3-containing paired-end reads numbered at least 3 million in each sample. TCRdb reprocessed the 5' RACE reads via MiXCR and lists one record per CDR3 protein. The data show 1.6 million or so distinct CDR3 sequences, 30% to 35% seen once. This TCR was recovered from a woman aged 25 to 39 in good health. The sequenced material came from blood.

The CDR3 loop is CSAIHTLGEKLFF. CDR3 nucleotide sequence: TGCAGTGCTATCCACACCTTGGGGGAAAAACTGTTTTTT. The chain couples TRBV20-1 to TRBJ1-4, with D hard to call. Trimming pared 4 bases from V and 8 bases from J, leaving 14 bases between. This CDR3 is 13 amino acids long. Germline CDR1 DFQATT, CDR2 SNEGSKA (reference sequence).